One sample yielded the 16 T cell receptor beta chains listed below, sequenced in a study of cytomegalovirus exposure and HLA in healthy donors. Use of 60 Vbeta and 13 Jbeta primers characterized the PCR. The table came from immunoSEQ multiplex PCR; TCRdb's copy has only in-frame clones and leaves some out. Here the sample spans 150,000 or so clones, around 75% being singletons. Sequencing was done on a sample of PBMCs. All receptors derive from a woman between 18 and 29 years old in good health and CMV-seronegative.

This clone was picked up a small number of times. This chain joins TRBV6-5 and TRBJ1-2, with TRBD1 identical over 7 bases. This CDR3 is 15 amino acids long. Germline CDR1 reads MNHEY; CDR2 reads SVGAGI. Germline trimming cut 4 bases from V and 4 bases from J; bases unmatched to any gene: 9. For the CDR3, the DNA is TGTGCCAGCAGTTCTTACCCCCGGGACAGCTATGGCTACACCTTC. The encoded protein is CASSSYPRDSYGYTF.

This clone has just a few counts. The chain links TRBV2 to TRBJ2-1; D ambiguous. CDR1 is SNHLY, CDR2 FYNNEI, per germline. The CDR3 covers 11 residues. The V and J ends lost 2 bases and 11 bases respectively, with 7 bases between them. Here the CDR3 DNA reads TGTGCCAGCAGTGAATGGCTTCAGCAGTTCTTC. Its translation is CASSEWLQQFF.

The chain links TRBV4-3 to TRBJ1-4; the match to TRBD1 covers 9 bases. The V gene end was trimmed by 2 bases and the J gene end by 7 bases; junction bases not matched to a gene: 8. Germline V gives CDR1 LGHNA, CDR2 YSLEER. The CDR3 length is 16 residues. This CDR3 reads CASSQSPGTGSEKLFF. The DNA of the CDR3 is TGCGCCAGCAGCCAATCTCCCGGGACAGGGAGTGAAAAACTGTTTTTT.

The chain is built from TRBV28 and TRBJ1-1; 8 nucleotides align to TRBD1. Germline V gives CDR1 MDHEN, CDR2 SYDVKM. V lost 4 bases to trimming and J lost 5 bases; unmatched junction nucleotides: 9. The CDR3 sequence is 15 residues long. The CDR3 nucleotides read TGTGCCAGCAGTTGGACAGGGCGGATGGGTACTGAAGCTTTCTTT. Translated, it gives CASSWTGRMGTEAFF.

This clone was recorded a few times. The V gene is TRBV13, the J gene TRBJ1-2; 10 bases agree with TRBD1. Germline V gene data show CDR1 as PRHDT and CDR2 as FYEKMQ (reference sequence). The CDR3 runs to 16 residues. With 5 bases clipped from V and 4 bases from J, the junction kept 10 bases outside the gene matches. The CDR3 loop reads CASSVTAGQGTYGYTF. The CDR3 DNA follows: TGTGCCAGCAGCGTCACCGCGGGACAGGGGACCTATGGCTACACCTTC.

The rearrangement links TRBV18 to TRBJ1-1, with 7 bases lining up with TRBD1. J lost 11 bases, V lost 2 bases, and 5 bases had no gene match. CDR3 length: 12 amino acids. Germline lookup yields CDR1 KGHSH and CDR2 LQKENI. This chain's CDR3 is CASSPRTGEAFF. For the CDR3, the DNA is TGTGCCAGCTCACCAAGGACAGGAGAGGCTTTCTTT.

On this clone itself: The junction departs from germline at one end; a sequencing error may be responsible. The chain joins TRBV10-1 to TRBJ2-2, with D perhaps matching TRBD2 (5 bases). The length of the CDR3 is 15 residues. Germline V gene lookup returns CDR1 WNHNN and CDR2 SYGVQD (reference sequence). The CDR3 spells CASRELREGTGELFF. The CDR3 DNA reads as TGCGCCAGCAGAGAGTTACGCGAGGGCACCGGGGAGCTGTTTTTT.

This clone was seen only a few times. This rearrangement joins TRBV7-9 to TRBJ2-7; D unclear. The CDR3 sequence is 13 residues long. CDR1 and CDR2 from the germline V gene are SEHNR and FQNEAQ (reference sequence). The V end lost 3 bases, the J end lost 1 base, and 7 bases lay between the germline ends. The CDR3 is CASSFVYSYEQYF. DNA of the CDR3: TGTGCCAGCAGCTTCGTCTATTCCTACGAGCAGTACTTC.

This clone was seen only once. The genes are TRBV7-8 and TRBJ2-4, with 9 bases aligning to TRBD2. This CDR3 spans 21 amino acids. Germline loops: CDR1 SGHVS, CDR2 FQNEAQ. V trimming: 5 bases; J trimming: 0 bases; junction bases outside the gene matches: 20. The CDR3 sequence: CASSLRVGSGSWHLAKNIQYF. In DNA, the CDR3 is TGTGCCAGCAGCCTTAGGGTGGGTAGCGGGAGTTGGCACCTAGCCAAAAACATTCAGTACTTC.

This chain uses TRBV9 with TRBJ2-1, with 9 bases that match TRBD2. The CDR3 runs 15 residues. The J segment lost 9 bases and the V segment lost 1 base, leaving 8 bases of the junction unmatched. Germline CDR1 is SGDLS and CDR2 is YYNGEE. For the CDR3, the DNA is TGTGCCAGCAGCGTACTGCGTAGCGGGAGAGGTGAGCAGTTCTTC. Its protein product is CASSVLRSGRGEQFF.

V usage is TRBV6-5 and J usage is TRBJ2-7; 7 bases are shared with TRBD2. The CDR3 has 13 residues. The V gene's germline CDR1 is MNHEY and CDR2 SVGAGI. J gave up 4 bases and V 5 bases, and 5 bases lay outside the gene matches. CDR3 loop: CASSPSGLYEQYV. The CDR3 nucleotides are TGTGCCAGCAGTCCTAGCGGCTTATACGAGCAGTACGTC.

This clone was observed a few times. This chain connects TRBV4-3 to TRBJ2-3, with 10 positions matching TRBD2. Germline assignment: CDR1 LGHNA and CDR2 YSLEER. After removal of 5 bases from V and 5 bases from J, the junction contained 7 bases not matched to a gene. The CDR3 loop spans 15 amino acids. The CDR3 loop is CASSTLAGRKDTQYF. The CDR3 nucleotides are TGCGCCAGCAGCACACTAGCGGGGCGAAAAGATACGCAGTATTTT.

The gene calls are TRBV27 and TRBJ1-2; no firm D call. With 0 bases removed from V and 4 bases from J, the gap between germline ends came to 12 bases. Germline assignment: CDR1 MNHEY and CDR2 SMNVEV (reference sequence). The CDR3 spans 15 residues. CDR3: CASSLSGATSYGYTF. Here the CDR3 DNA reads TGTGCCAGCAGTTTATCGGGAGCTACTAGCTATGGCTACACCTTC.

This clone has only a few counts. This chain connects TRBV7-9 to TRBJ2-5; TRBD2 aligns across 10 bases. Unmatched junction bases numbered 8, after V lost 5 bases and J lost 2 bases. Germline V gene data show CDR1 as SEHNR and CDR2 as FQNEAQ (reference sequence). The CDR3 covers 16 residues. The CDR3: CASSLYSGRFQETQYF. In DNA form, the CDR3 reads TGTGCCAGCAGCCTTTATAGCGGGAGGTTTCAAGAGACCCAGTACTTC.

About this clone: An end of the junction differs from the germline gene, which may be a read error. This sequence joins TRBV19 and TRBJ1-3; 7 bases fit TRBD1. The CDR3 extends over 14 amino acids. Germline CDR1 is LNHDA and CDR2 is SQIVND (reference sequence). The CDR3 region has the DNA TGTGTCAGTAGTACCACAGGGGTAGGAAACACCATATATTTT. Protein: CVSSTTGVGNTIYF.

This clone showed up just once. The chain combines TRBV28 with TRBJ1-2; TRBD1 aligns across 9 bases. The germline V gene has CDR1 MDHEN and CDR2 SYDVKM. CDR3 size: 16 residues. V trimming: 5 bases; J trimming: 2 bases; junction bases outside the gene matches: 9. Written as DNA, the CDR3 is TGTGCCAGCAGTATCAAGGGACAGGGTAGAAACTATGGCTACACCTTC. Its translation: CASSIKGQGRNYGYTF.